What follows describes a single TCR beta chain. Its antigen is currently unknown. This entry comes from a study of shared clonotypes between healthy human individuals. Points from the study as a whole: Sequencing depth was expected to affect clonotype sharing among donors.

The V gene's germline CDR1 is MGHDK and CDR2 SYGVNS. V lost 6 bases, J lost 2 bases, and 7 bases lay in between. This CDR3 contains 12 residues. Deep was the level used in running the assay. This table comes from immunoSEQ multiplex PCR, and its TCRdb copy is limited to in-frame clones, with some not included. The sample has 2 million to 2.5 million clones, 92% seen once. This chain links TRBV25-1 with TRBJ1-2, with TRBD1 as a possible D gene (6 bases). Sequencing input: naive CD4+ T cells from PBMCs. This sample's subset: CD45RA+ positively selected. The TCR comes from a man between 18 and 29 years old in good health. Some clones in this sample may be carry-over from other donors' samples. CDR3 protein: CASRDRNYGYTF. CDR3 nucleotide sequence: TGTGCCAGCAGGGACAGAAACTATGGCTACACCTTC.